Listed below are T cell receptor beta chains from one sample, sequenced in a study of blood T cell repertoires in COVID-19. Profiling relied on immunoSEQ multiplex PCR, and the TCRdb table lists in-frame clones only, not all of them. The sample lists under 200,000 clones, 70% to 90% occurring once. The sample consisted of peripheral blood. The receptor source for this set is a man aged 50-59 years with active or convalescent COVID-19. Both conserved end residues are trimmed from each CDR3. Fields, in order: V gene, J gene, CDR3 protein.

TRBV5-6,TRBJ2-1,ASSLGTGYNEQF
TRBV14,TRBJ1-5,ASSQQGYNQPQH
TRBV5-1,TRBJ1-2,ASSLVRAGSYGYT
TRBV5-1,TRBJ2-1,ASSSAPGQPPSYNEQF
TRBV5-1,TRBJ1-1,ASSISGSTF
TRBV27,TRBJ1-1,ASSRRDSNTEAF
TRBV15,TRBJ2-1,ATSRELGGGLNEQF
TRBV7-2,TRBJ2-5,ASSVLTNYGETQY
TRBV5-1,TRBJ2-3,ASARDREADTQY
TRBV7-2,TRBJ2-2,ASSLAQSTGELF
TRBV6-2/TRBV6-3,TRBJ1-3,ASSQDRGGLSSGNTIY
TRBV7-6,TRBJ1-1,ASSFEGNTEAF
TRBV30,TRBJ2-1,AWSVRRDQEQF
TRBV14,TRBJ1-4,ASSQTRDRGYGGHEKLF
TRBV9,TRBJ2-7,ASSVEWSSYEQY
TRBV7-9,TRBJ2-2,ASSSQYRVPGELF
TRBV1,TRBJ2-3,TSSQPGLAGNKPSTDTQY
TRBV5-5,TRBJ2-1,ASSLPGQGIYGEQF
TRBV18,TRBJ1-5,ASSPRPRENQPQH
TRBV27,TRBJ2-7,ASSFYLRGTGVLYEQY
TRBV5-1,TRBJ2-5,ASSPLLGRDQETQY
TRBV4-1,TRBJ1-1,ASSQRTDMNTEAF
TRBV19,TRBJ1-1,ASSRGQKNTEAF
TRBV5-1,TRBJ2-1,ASSFGGRPFDEQF
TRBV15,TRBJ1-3,ATSRDGGLRNTIY
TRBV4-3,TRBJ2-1,ASSQEARAGEQF
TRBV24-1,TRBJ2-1,ATSELAGRRDEQF
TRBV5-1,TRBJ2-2,ASSLMGQGDGGELF
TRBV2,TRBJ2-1,ASRLSGDNEQF
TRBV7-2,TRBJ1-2,ASSSGTGDGYT
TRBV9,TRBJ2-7,ASSATSGSYEQY
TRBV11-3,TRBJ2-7,ASSRKQGVDEQY
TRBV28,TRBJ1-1,ASREPGRTEAF
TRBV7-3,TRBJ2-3,ASSLRGWDTQY
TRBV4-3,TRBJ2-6,ASSTGPGAANVLT
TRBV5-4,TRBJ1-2,ASSLASEVGYT
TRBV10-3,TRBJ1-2,AISDTGYGYT
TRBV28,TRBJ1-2,ASSSGDSETNYGYT
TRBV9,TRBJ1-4,ASSVEGAGREKLF
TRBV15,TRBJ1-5,ATSRAQGNQPQH
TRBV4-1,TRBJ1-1,ASSQTANTEAF
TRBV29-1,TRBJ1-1,SVVGLHATEAF
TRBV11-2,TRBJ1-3,ASSSFRAAGNTIY